These T cell receptor beta chains were read from a single sample in a study of blood T cell repertoires in COVID-19. The assay was immunoSEQ multiplex PCR, and TCRdb's table has in-frame clones only and misses some. The table lists some 200,000 clones, around 73% of them singletons. The specimen was PBMCs or T cells enriched from blood (not recorded which). Receptors originate from a woman aged 45-65 years who had recovered from COVID-19. Both conserved end residues are part of each CDR3. The D gene is left open where the match is weak. Clone size, where shown, is once, few, many, or a class for clones that have expanded.

j_call: TRBJ2-1; v_call: TRBV29-1; clone_size: -; d_call: TRBD2; cdr3_aa: CSVETSGDSYNEQFF; cdr3_nt: TGCAGCGTTGAGACTAGCGGGGACTCCTACAATGAGCAGTTCTTC
j_call: TRBJ1-2; v_call: TRBV5-6; clone_size: -; d_call: TRBD1; cdr3_aa: CASSLWGQGESGYTF; cdr3_nt: TGTGCCAGCAGCTTGTGGGGCCAGGGGGAATCAGGCTACACCTTC
j_call: TRBJ2-7; v_call: TRBV11-2; clone_size: -; d_call: -; cdr3_aa: CASSYLVGTLYEQYF; cdr3_nt: TGTGCCAGCAGCTACTTAGTGGGGACACTTTACGAGCAGTACTTC
j_call: TRBJ2-1; v_call: TRBV7-9; clone_size: -; d_call: TRBD2; cdr3_aa: CASSGVGTSGHEQFF; cdr3_nt: TGTGCCAGCAGCGGAGTAGGGACTAGCGGTCATGAGCAGTTCTTC
j_call: TRBJ1-3; v_call: TRBV5-4; clone_size: -; d_call: -; cdr3_aa: CASSQQGQGNTIYF; cdr3_nt: TGTGCCAGCAGCCAACAGGGTCAAGGAAACACCATATATTTT
j_call: TRBJ1-1; v_call: TRBV6-6; clone_size: -; d_call: TRBD1; cdr3_aa: CASSPGTVPEAFF; cdr3_nt: TGTGCCAGCAGCCCTGGGACAGTCCCTGAAGCTTTCTTT
j_call: TRBJ1-2; v_call: TRBV11-2; clone_size: -; d_call: TRBD1; cdr3_aa: CASSSGRTGTGLDYGYTF; cdr3_nt: TGTGCCAGCAGCTCTGGCCGAACCGGGACAGGGTTAGACTATGGCTACACCTTC
j_call: TRBJ2-5; v_call: TRBV5-1; clone_size: -; d_call: TRBD1; cdr3_aa: CASSSTTGGQETQYF; cdr3_nt: TGCGCCAGCAGCTCCACAACAGGGGGCCAAGAGACCCAGTACTTC
j_call: TRBJ2-1; v_call: TRBV27; clone_size: once; d_call: TRBD2; cdr3_aa: CASSLILLAGSYNEQFF; cdr3_nt: TGTGCCAGCAGTTTAATCCTACTAGCGGGCTCCTACAATGAGCAGTTCTTC
j_call: TRBJ1-5; v_call: TRBV5-1; clone_size: -; d_call: -; cdr3_aa: CASSDGQPNQPQHF; cdr3_nt: TGCGCCAGCAGCGACGGACAGCCCAATCAGCCCCAGCATTTT
j_call: TRBJ1-5; v_call: TRBV11-2; clone_size: -; d_call: -; cdr3_aa: CASSLDRVGQPQHF; cdr3_nt: TGTGCCAGCAGCTTAGACAGGGTTGGTCAGCCCCAGCATTTT
j_call: TRBJ2-3; v_call: TRBV11-2; clone_size: -; d_call: TRBD2; cdr3_aa: CASSLGLAGGPGDTQYF; cdr3_nt: TGTGCCAGCAGCTTAGGACTAGCGGGAGGCCCCGGGGATACGCAGTATTTT
j_call: TRBJ2-3; v_call: TRBV30; clone_size: -; d_call: -; cdr3_aa: CAWNGQARTDTQYF; cdr3_nt: TGTGCCTGGAATGGGCAGGCGCGCACAGATACGCAGTATTTT
j_call: TRBJ2-5; v_call: TRBV9; clone_size: -; d_call: -; cdr3_aa: CASSVVGQPYQETQYF; cdr3_nt: TGTGCCAGCAGCGTAGTGGGGCAGCCGTACCAAGAGACCCAGTACTTC
j_call: TRBJ2-5; v_call: TRBV2; clone_size: -; d_call: -; cdr3_aa: CASKKSGETQYF; cdr3_nt: TGTGCCAGCAAGAAGAGCGGAGAGACCCAGTACTTC
j_call: TRBJ2-2; v_call: TRBV11-2; clone_size: -; d_call: TRBD2; cdr3_aa: CASRPTGTRRIKGGELFF; cdr3_nt: TGTGCCAGCAGACCTACCGGGACTAGGAGAATTAAAGGCGGGGAGCTGTTTTTT
j_call: TRBJ2-7; v_call: TRBV28; clone_size: once; d_call: TRBD2; cdr3_aa: CASTPGGLAGWSYEQYF; cdr3_nt: TGTGCCAGCACCCCCGGGGGACTAGCGGGTTGGTCCTACGAGCAGTACTTC
j_call: TRBJ2-7; v_call: TRBV6-2/TRBV6-3; clone_size: -; d_call: -; cdr3_aa: CASSWRDVGEQYF; cdr3_nt: TGTGCCAGCAGTTGGCGTGACGTCGGGGAGCAGTACTTC
j_call: TRBJ2-1; v_call: TRBV4-2; clone_size: -; d_call: -; cdr3_aa: CASSPLLGVGDNEQFF; cdr3_nt: TGTGCCAGCAGCCCCCTTTTGGGAGTTGGGGACAATGAGCAGTTCTTC
j_call: TRBJ2-3; v_call: TRBV5-1; clone_size: -; d_call: -; cdr3_aa: CASSSGQSTDTQYF; cdr3_nt: TGCGCCAGCAGCTCCGGACAGAGCACAGATACGCAGTATTTT
j_call: TRBJ2-1; v_call: TRBV25-1; clone_size: -; d_call: TRBD1; cdr3_aa: CARTGTGVYNEQFF; cdr3_nt: TGTGCCAGAACCGGGACAGGGGTATACAATGAGCAGTTCTTC
j_call: TRBJ2-1; v_call: TRBV4-2; clone_size: few; d_call: -; cdr3_aa: CASSQDWGGGYNEQFF; cdr3_nt: TGTGCCAGCAGCCAAGATTGGGGGGGCGGGTACAATGAGCAGTTCTTC
j_call: TRBJ2-2; v_call: TRBV7-7; clone_size: -; d_call: -; cdr3_aa: CASTPGGGFTGELFF; cdr3_nt: TGTGCCAGCACCCCAGGCGGGGGCTTCACCGGGGAGCTGTTTTTT
j_call: TRBJ2-1; v_call: TRBV28; clone_size: few; d_call: TRBD2; cdr3_aa: CASSGSGSYNEQFF; cdr3_nt: TGTGCCAGCTCGGGTAGCGGGAGTTATAATGAGCAGTTCTTC
j_call: TRBJ1-2; v_call: TRBV5-5; clone_size: -; d_call: -; cdr3_aa: CASSPNRGLSGGHYGYTF; cdr3_nt: TGTGCCAGCAGCCCTAACCGCGGGCTAAGCGGAGGACACTATGGCTACACCTTC
j_call: TRBJ2-5; v_call: TRBV21-1; clone_size: -; d_call: -; cdr3_aa: CASSKVISSGETQYF; cdr3_nt: TGTGCCAGCAGCAAGGTAATTAGTTCGGGGGAGACCCAGTACTTC
j_call: TRBJ2-1; v_call: TRBV4-1; clone_size: -; d_call: TRBD2; cdr3_aa: CASSQDLAGGPWNEQFF; cdr3_nt: TGCGCCAGCAGCCAAGATCTGGCGGGAGGGCCTTGGAATGAGCAGTTCTTC
j_call: TRBJ2-7; v_call: TRBV3-1/TRBV3-2; clone_size: -; d_call: TRBD1; cdr3_aa: CASSSYRGPYEQYF; cdr3_nt: TGTGCCAGCAGCTCGTACAGGGGGCCCTACGAGCAGTACTTC
j_call: TRBJ2-5; v_call: TRBV7-2; clone_size: -; d_call: TRBD2; cdr3_aa: CASSPTGGAQGETQYF; cdr3_nt: TGTGCCAGCTCCCCCACGGGGGGGGCTCAAGGGGAGACCCAGTACTTC
j_call: TRBJ2-5; v_call: TRBV7-9; clone_size: -; d_call: TRBD2; cdr3_aa: CASSPRTSGTTVYETQYF; cdr3_nt: TGTGCCAGCAGCCCACGGACTAGCGGAACAACCGTATATGAGACCCAGTACTTC
j_call: TRBJ1-4; v_call: TRBV14; clone_size: -; d_call: -; cdr3_aa: CASSRAGSIGEKLFF; cdr3_nt: TGTGCCAGCAGTCGCGCAGGGTCTATAGGTGAAAAACTGTTTTTT
j_call: TRBJ2-7; v_call: TRBV6-5; clone_size: -; d_call: -; cdr3_aa: CASSWTNDGTYEQYF; cdr3_nt: TGTGCCAGCAGTTGGACAAATGACGGCACCTACGAGCAGTACTTC
j_call: TRBJ2-7; v_call: TRBV11-3; clone_size: -; d_call: TRBD2; cdr3_aa: CASSRGLAGDEQYF; cdr3_nt: TGTGCCAGCAGCCGCGGACTAGCGGGAGACGAGCAGTACTTC
j_call: TRBJ2-7; v_call: TRBV3-1/TRBV3-2; clone_size: once; d_call: TRBD1; cdr3_aa: CASSQDVGQGPHEQYF; cdr3_nt: TGTGCCAGCAGCCAAGACGTAGGACAGGGTCCCCACGAGCAGTACTTC
j_call: TRBJ1-6; v_call: TRBV6-5; clone_size: -; d_call: -; cdr3_aa: CASSIGGSRSPLHF; cdr3_nt: TGTGCCAGCAGTATTGGCGGCTCTCGTTCACCCCTCCACTTT
j_call: TRBJ2-7; v_call: TRBV7-8; clone_size: few; d_call: -; cdr3_aa: CASSSPPGLSHTYEQYF; cdr3_nt: TGTGCCAGCAGCTCCCCGCCGGGTCTTTCCCATACCTACGAGCAGTACTTC
j_call: TRBJ2-3; v_call: TRBV2; clone_size: -; d_call: -; cdr3_aa: CASSVSFVSAQYF; cdr3_nt: TGTGCCAGCAGTGTGTCTTTCGTTTCGGCGCAGTATTTT
j_call: TRBJ1-6; v_call: TRBV5-4; clone_size: -; d_call: -; cdr3_aa: CASRRTPVVDNSPLHF; cdr3_nt: TGTGCCAGCAGGCGGACACCGGTAGTAGATAATTCACCCCTCCACTTT
j_call: TRBJ1-1; v_call: TRBV7-9; clone_size: -; d_call: -; cdr3_aa: CASSQTATEAFF; cdr3_nt: TGTGCCAGCAGCCAGACAGCCACTGAAGCTTTCTTT
j_call: TRBJ2-2; v_call: TRBV19; clone_size: -; d_call: -; cdr3_aa: CASTRTGELFF; cdr3_nt: TGTGCCAGTACCCGTACCGGGGAGCTGTTTTTT
j_call: TRBJ1-6; v_call: TRBV4-1; clone_size: -; d_call: -; cdr3_aa: CASSQDKGDSPLHF; cdr3_nt: TGCGCCAGCAGCCAAGATAAAGGAGACTCACCCCTCCACTTT
j_call: TRBJ2-7; v_call: TRBV4-1; clone_size: -; d_call: TRBD2; cdr3_aa: CASSPGGTSGRREQYF; cdr3_nt: TGCGCCAGCAGCCCAGGCGGGACTAGCGGGAGACGCGAGCAGTACTTC
j_call: TRBJ2-2; v_call: TRBV5-1; clone_size: -; d_call: TRBD2; cdr3_aa: CASSPGGLAITGELFF; cdr3_nt: TGCGCCAGCAGCCCCGGGGGACTAGCGATAACCGGGGAGCTGTTTTTT
j_call: TRBJ2-3; v_call: TRBV14; clone_size: -; d_call: TRBD2; cdr3_aa: CASSQALASGSADTQYF; cdr3_nt: TGTGCCAGCAGCCAAGCCCTGGCTAGCGGGAGTGCAGATACGCAGTATTTT
j_call: TRBJ2-2; v_call: TRBV4-2; clone_size: -; d_call: TRBD2; cdr3_aa: CASTPRTSGSRRDTGELFF; cdr3_nt: TGTGCCAGCACCCCCCGGACTAGCGGGAGTAGGCGGGACACCGGGGAGCTGTTTTTT
j_call: TRBJ1-2; v_call: TRBV7-9; clone_size: -; d_call: -; cdr3_aa: CASSLDSNYGYTF; cdr3_nt: TGTGCCAGCAGCCTGGACAGCAACTATGGCTACACCTTC
j_call: TRBJ1-2; v_call: TRBV29-1; clone_size: -; d_call: TRBD1; cdr3_aa: CTAWDRGLGYTF; cdr3_nt: TGCACAGCCTGGGACAGGGGGCTTGGCTACACCTTC
j_call: TRBJ2-1; v_call: TRBV21-1; clone_size: -; d_call: -; cdr3_aa: CASSQRAGGPDEQFF; cdr3_nt: TGTGCCAGCTCGCAGCGGGCGGGAGGGCCCGATGAGCAGTTCTTC
j_call: TRBJ2-6; v_call: TRBV6-4; clone_size: -; d_call: -; cdr3_aa: CASSDSRSSGANVLTF; cdr3_nt: TGTGCCAGCAGTGACTCTCGTAGCTCTGGGGCCAACGTCCTGACTTTC
j_call: TRBJ2-2; v_call: TRBV6-1; clone_size: -; d_call: TRBD1; cdr3_aa: CASSELTGVTGELFF; cdr3_nt: TGTGCCAGCAGTGAACTAACAGGGGTTACCGGGGAGCTGTTTTTT
j_call: TRBJ1-2; v_call: TRBV7-9; clone_size: few; d_call: -; cdr3_aa: CASSGPLGASYGYTF; cdr3_nt: TGTGCCAGCAGCGGTCCTCTTGGGGCCAGCTATGGCTACACCTTC
j_call: TRBJ1-3; v_call: TRBV6-5; clone_size: -; d_call: TRBD1; cdr3_aa: CASSQDRVADTIYF; cdr3_nt: TGTGCCAGCAGCCAAGACAGGGTTGCGGACACCATATATTTT